The clone carrying this T cell receptor (beta chain) appeared many times. Its antigen is currently unknown. Germline CDR1 is DFQATT and CDR2 is SNEGSKA (reference sequence). Trimming took off 1 base at V and 9 bases at J, with 13 bases between the two ends. There are 14 residues in the CDR3. This sample is drawn from a study of T cells after yellow fever vaccination. Findings and limits, study-wide: A limited proportion of clonotypes was detected within both the CD4 and CD8 compartments. Reappearance after the booster was seen for most primary-vaccination clones, at more than 95% CD4 and 70% to 90% CD8.

Synthesis of TCR cDNA relied on 5'RACE template switching, which attached a universal primer site and UMIs. TCRdb reprocessed the 5' RACE reads via MiXCR and lists one record per CDR3 protein. The table includes about 230,000 distinct CDR3 sequences, over 6.5% detected once. The chain is built from TRBV20-1 and TRBJ1-6; a weak D match, TRBD1 (5 bases). The sequencing used CD4+ T cells sorted from PBMCs, collected on the day of the yellow fever booster vaccination. The receptor was derived from a man aged 25-40 years who received the YFV17D yellow fever vaccine. The CDR3 region is CSARVGLGGSPLHF. The CDR3 DNA reads TGCAGTGCTAGAGTCGGACTCGGGGGTTCACCCCTCCACTTT.